The rows below give T cell receptor beta chains drawn from one sample of a study of neurological immune-mediated disorders. TCRdb passed the 5' RACE reads through MiXCR, listing each CDR3 protein once. The repertoire consists of under 100,000 distinct CDR3 sequences, with 13% occurring once and the leading ten covering around 5%. Sequenced: PBMCs. The receptors were gathered from a female donor with HTLV-1-associated myelopathy (HAM/TSP). Each CDR3 is given with its conserved first and last residue. Each record gives: CDR3 length, D gene, J gene, V gene, clone size, CDR3 DNA, CDR3 protein. The D gene is left open where the match is weak. Clone size is given for some rows only: seen once, a few or many times, or a class if the clone is expanded.

cdr3_length: 16
d_call: NA
j_call: TRBJ2-7
v_call: TRBV6-5
clone_size: NA
cdr3_nt: TGTGCCAGCAGTTGGACCGGGACCCAGAGTTCCTACGCGCAGTACTTC
cdr3_aa: CASSWTGTQSSYAQYF

cdr3_length: 12
d_call: TRBD1
j_call: TRBJ1-1
v_call: TRBV28
clone_size: many
cdr3_nt: TGTGCCAGCAGGGGACAGATCCAGGAAGCTTTCTTT
cdr3_aa: CASRGQIQEAFF

cdr3_length: 12
d_call: NA
j_call: TRBJ2-7
v_call: TRBV12-3/TRBV12-4
clone_size: many
cdr3_nt: TGTGCCAGCAGCACCAGGGGCGACGAGCAGTACTTC
cdr3_aa: CASSTRGDEQYF

cdr3_length: 17
d_call: NA
j_call: TRBJ2-6
v_call: TRBV7-2
clone_size: NA
cdr3_nt: TGTGCCAGCAGCTTAGTAGGCGGAGGTGCGGGGGCCAACGTCCTGACTTTC
cdr3_aa: CASSLVGGGAGANVLTF

cdr3_length: 15
d_call: NA
j_call: TRBJ2-1
v_call: TRBV2
clone_size: many
cdr3_nt: TGTGCCAGCAGTGAGCCCCCAGGAGACCCGGATGAGCAGTTCTTC
cdr3_aa: CASSEPPGDPDEQFF

cdr3_length: 15
d_call: NA
j_call: TRBJ1-4
v_call: TRBV15
clone_size: many
cdr3_nt: TGTGCCACCAGCAGAGCGGGGGACCAAGTTGAAAAACTGTTTTTT
cdr3_aa: CATSRAGDQVEKLFF

cdr3_length: 14
d_call: NA
j_call: TRBJ1-1
v_call: TRBV28
clone_size: many
cdr3_nt: TGTGCCAGCAGTTCCTACAGCTCCCGCGCTGAAGCTTTCTTT
cdr3_aa: CASSSYSSRAEAFF

cdr3_length: 14
d_call: NA
j_call: TRBJ2-7
v_call: TRBV20-1
clone_size: many
cdr3_nt: TGCAGTGCTTACCTACCCATACAGGACTACGAGCAGTACTTC
cdr3_aa: CSAYLPIQDYEQYF

cdr3_length: 13
d_call: NA
j_call: TRBJ2-7
v_call: TRBV29-1
clone_size: many
cdr3_nt: TGCAGCGCCCACTCCCCGAACAACTACGAGCAGTACTTC
cdr3_aa: CSAHSPNNYEQYF

cdr3_length: 17
d_call: TRBD1
j_call: TRBJ2-2
v_call: TRBV18
clone_size: few
cdr3_nt: TGTGCCAGCTCACCGGAGGACAGGGTCTCCAACACCGGGGAGCTGTTTTTT
cdr3_aa: CASSPEDRVSNTGELFF

cdr3_length: 12
d_call: NA
j_call: TRBJ2-2
v_call: TRBV7-8
clone_size: NA
cdr3_nt: TGTGCCAGCAGACAGAACACCCGGGAGCTGTTTTTT
cdr3_aa: CASRQNTRELFF

cdr3_length: 12
d_call: TRBD2
j_call: TRBJ2-7
v_call: TRBV20-1
clone_size: many
cdr3_nt: TGCAGTGCTAGCATCGGGGGGAACGAGCAGTACTTC
cdr3_aa: CSASIGGNEQYF

cdr3_length: 13
d_call: NA
j_call: TRBJ2-1
v_call: TRBV4-1
clone_size: many
cdr3_nt: TGCGCCAGCAGCCAAGTTGAACAGGGATTTCAGTTCTTC
cdr3_aa: CASSQVEQGFQFF

cdr3_length: 16
d_call: NA
j_call: TRBJ2-7
v_call: TRBV20-1
clone_size: many
cdr3_nt: TGCAGTGCTAGAGCCCCAGGGGAAGGTTCCTCCTACGAGCAGTACTTC
cdr3_aa: CSARAPGEGSSYEQYF

cdr3_length: 11
d_call: NA
j_call: TRBJ2-7
v_call: TRBV6-2/TRBV6-3
clone_size: many
cdr3_nt: TGTGCCAGCAGAGACGCAGGAGAGCAGTACTTC
cdr3_aa: CASRDAGEQYF

cdr3_length: 15
d_call: NA
j_call: TRBJ2-2
v_call: TRBV4-1
clone_size: many
cdr3_nt: TGCGCCAGCAGCCAAGAAAACCGCAACACCGGGGAGCTGTTTTTT
cdr3_aa: CASSQENRNTGELFF

cdr3_length: 17
d_call: TRBD1
j_call: TRBJ2-3
v_call: TRBV24-1
clone_size: many
cdr3_nt: TGTGCCACCAGTGATTTGTCCGGCCAGGGGGAACGAGATACGCAGTATTTT
cdr3_aa: CATSDLSGQGERDTQYF

cdr3_length: 15
d_call: NA
j_call: TRBJ1-5
v_call: TRBV5-1
clone_size: many
cdr3_nt: TGCGCCAGCAGCTTAGAGGGAGTAAGCAATCAGCCCCAGCATTTT
cdr3_aa: CASSLEGVSNQPQHF

cdr3_length: 17
d_call: TRBD2
j_call: TRBJ2-1
v_call: TRBV20-1
clone_size: many
cdr3_nt: TGCAGTGCTAGACCCCCACCGCCTAGCGGGGATTACAATGAGCAGTTCTTC
cdr3_aa: CSARPPPPSGDYNEQFF

cdr3_length: 14
d_call: TRBD1
j_call: TRBJ2-5
v_call: TRBV5-1
clone_size: many
cdr3_nt: TGCGCCAGCAGTTCCGGGACAGGGTTAGAGACCCAGTACTTC
cdr3_aa: CASSSGTGLETQYF

cdr3_length: 11
d_call: NA
j_call: TRBJ1-2
v_call: TRBV20-1
clone_size: many
cdr3_nt: TGCAGTGCTGGGGTAACTTATGGCTACACCTTC
cdr3_aa: CSAGVTYGYTF

cdr3_length: 15
d_call: TRBD2
j_call: TRBJ2-6
v_call: TRBV20-1
clone_size: many
cdr3_nt: TGCAGTGCTAGGTCGGGGGGAACTGGGGCCAACGTCCTGACTTTC
cdr3_aa: CSARSGGTGANVLTF

cdr3_length: 15
d_call: TRBD1
j_call: TRBJ2-1
v_call: TRBV5-1
clone_size: once
cdr3_nt: TGCGCCAGCAGCCCTCGGACAGGGTTCACCGGTGAGCAGTTCTTC
cdr3_aa: CASSPRTGFTGEQFF

cdr3_length: 17
d_call: NA
j_call: TRBJ2-7
v_call: TRBV27
clone_size: many
cdr3_nt: TGTGCCAGCAGTCTGCGGAAAGACTGGACCTCCACCTACGAGCAGTACTTC
cdr3_aa: CASSLRKDWTSTYEQYF

cdr3_length: 11
d_call: NA
j_call: TRBJ2-5
v_call: TRBV12-3/TRBV12-4
clone_size: many
cdr3_nt: TGTGCCAGCAGGGGGGCAGAGACCCAGTACTTC
cdr3_aa: CASRGAETQYF

cdr3_length: 14
d_call: TRBD2
j_call: TRBJ2-3
v_call: TRBV5-1
clone_size: many
cdr3_nt: TGCGCCAGCAGCCTCGGACTAGAGGCAGATACGCAGTATTTT
cdr3_aa: CASSLGLEADTQYF

cdr3_length: 16
d_call: TRBD2
j_call: TRBJ2-3
v_call: TRBV6-5
clone_size: many
cdr3_nt: TGTGCCAGCATTCCGACTAGCGGGGGGGCTGGAGATACGCAGTATTTT
cdr3_aa: CASIPTSGGAGDTQYF

cdr3_length: 15
d_call: TRBD2
j_call: TRBJ2-3
v_call: TRBV6-2/TRBV6-3
clone_size: many
cdr3_nt: TGTGCCAGCAGTTACCGGACTAGCGGCGTGGATACGCAGTATTTT
cdr3_aa: CASSYRTSGVDTQYF

cdr3_length: 16
d_call: NA
j_call: TRBJ2-2
v_call: TRBV7-9
clone_size: many
cdr3_nt: TGTGCCAGCAGCTTGAGGGGCTCGATTTACACCGGGGAGCTGTTTTTT
cdr3_aa: CASSLRGSIYTGELFF

cdr3_length: 16
d_call: TRBD1
j_call: TRBJ1-1
v_call: TRBV5-1
clone_size: many
cdr3_nt: TGCGCCAGCAGCTTGGCAGGGGGGGGAAGTGCGGCTGAAGCTTTCTTT
cdr3_aa: CASSLAGGGSAAEAFF

cdr3_length: 14
d_call: NA
j_call: TRBJ2-2
v_call: TRBV5-6
clone_size: NA
cdr3_nt: TGTGCCAGCAGCTTGTGGGGGAACACCGGGGAGCTGTTTTTT
cdr3_aa: CASSLWGNTGELFF

cdr3_length: 14
d_call: NA
j_call: TRBJ2-3
v_call: TRBV20-1
clone_size: many
cdr3_nt: TGCAGTGCTGGGGTACGAAGGGGCACAGATACGCAGTATTTT
cdr3_aa: CSAGVRRGTDTQYF

cdr3_length: 15
d_call: NA
j_call: TRBJ2-1
v_call: TRBV24-1
clone_size: many
cdr3_nt: TGTGCCACCAGTACGGGGTCGGGCCCCTACAATGAGCAGTTCTTC
cdr3_aa: CATSTGSGPYNEQFF

cdr3_length: 13
d_call: TRBD1
j_call: TRBJ2-1
v_call: TRBV29-1
clone_size: NA
cdr3_nt: TGCAGCGGGGACAGGGGCTCCTACAATGAGCAGTTCTTC
cdr3_aa: CSGDRGSYNEQFF

cdr3_length: 16
d_call: NA
j_call: TRBJ2-7
v_call: TRBV21-1
clone_size: many
cdr3_nt: TGCGCCAGCAGCGCCTGCTCAGACAGGGGGTCCTACGAGCAGTACTTC
cdr3_aa: CASSACSDRGSYEQYF

cdr3_length: 10
d_call: NA
j_call: TRBJ2-1
v_call: TRBV7-9
clone_size: few
cdr3_nt: TGTGCCAGCAGCCTGGTGGAGCAGTTCTTC
cdr3_aa: CASSLVEQFF

cdr3_length: 16
d_call: TRBD1
j_call: TRBJ2-1
v_call: TRBV5-6
clone_size: NA
cdr3_nt: TGCGCCAGCAGCACACGGGACAGGGGGGCCTACAATGAGCAGTTCTTC
cdr3_aa: CASSTRDRGAYNEQFF

cdr3_length: 13
d_call: NA
j_call: TRBJ2-5
v_call: TRBV6-4
clone_size: many
cdr3_nt: TGTGCCAGCAGTGACTCGTTTGAAGAGACCCAGTACTTC
cdr3_aa: CASSDSFEETQYF

cdr3_length: 13
d_call: NA
j_call: TRBJ1-5
v_call: TRBV4-1
clone_size: many
cdr3_nt: TGCGCCAGCAGCCAACAGATTGGTCAGCCCCAGCATTTT
cdr3_aa: CASSQQIGQPQHF

cdr3_length: 11
d_call: NA
j_call: TRBJ1-1
v_call: TRBV29-1
clone_size: NA
cdr3_nt: NA
cdr3_aa: CSVGVGTEGFF

cdr3_length: 10
d_call: NA
j_call: TRBJ1-1
v_call: TRBV20-1
clone_size: NA
cdr3_nt: TGCAGTACAGACCTTCCTGGAGCTTTCTTT
cdr3_aa: CSTDLPGAFF

cdr3_length: 15
d_call: NA
j_call: TRBJ1-6
v_call: TRBV27
clone_size: many
cdr3_nt: TGTGCCAGCAGTTTTGACAGACCCTATAATTCACCCCTCCACTTT
cdr3_aa: CASSFDRPYNSPLHF

cdr3_length: 14
d_call: NA
j_call: TRBJ2-7
v_call: TRBV5-1
clone_size: many
cdr3_nt: TGCGCCAGCAGCAAAGAAGGACAGAACTACGAGCAGTACTTC
cdr3_aa: CASSKEGQNYEQYF